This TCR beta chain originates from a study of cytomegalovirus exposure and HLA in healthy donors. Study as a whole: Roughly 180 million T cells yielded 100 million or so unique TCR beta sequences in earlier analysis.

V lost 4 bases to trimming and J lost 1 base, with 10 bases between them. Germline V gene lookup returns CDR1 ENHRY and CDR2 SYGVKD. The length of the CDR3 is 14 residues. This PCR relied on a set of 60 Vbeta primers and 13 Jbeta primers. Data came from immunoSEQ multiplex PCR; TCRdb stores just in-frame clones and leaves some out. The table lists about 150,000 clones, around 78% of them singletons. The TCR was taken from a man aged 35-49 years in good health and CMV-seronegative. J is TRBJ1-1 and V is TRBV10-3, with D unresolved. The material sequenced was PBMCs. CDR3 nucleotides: TGTGCCATCAGTGGATGGGAGAGGAACACTGAAGCTTTCTTT. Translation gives CAISGWERNTEAFF.